The clone carrying this T cell receptor (beta chain) was seen a handful of times. Its specificity is unknown. Clones were read by immunoSEQ multiplex PCR, and TCRdb kept only the in-frame ones, dropping some. The data show approximately 260,000 clones, about four fifths seen once. This specimen belongs to a study of Tregs in tolerant kidney transplant recipients. The study, taken as a whole, reports: The small number of patients limits these findings pending further validation.

V trimming: 3 bases; J trimming: 8 bases; junction bases outside the gene matches: 24. Germline values: CDR1 SGHNT, CDR2 YYREEE (reference sequence). This CDR3 is 20 amino acids long. Sequencing was done on a sample of CD4+ T cells from blood. The chain is built from TRBV5-4 and TRBJ2-1; 9 bases match TRBD2. This sequence was found in a human donor in good health. CDR3 loop: CASSSSGGRASGNSYDEQFF. The CDR3 DNA is TGTGCCAGCAGCTCGTCAGGGGGTCGGGCTAGCGGGAACTCTTACGATGAGCAGTTCTTC.